This entry lists 19 T cell receptor beta chains sequenced from one sample in a study of long-term antiretroviral therapy in people with HIV. A v3.0 immunoSEQ assay was performed at survey level. The assay was immunoSEQ multiplex PCR, and TCRdb's table has in-frame clones only and misses some. The sample lists approximately 22,000 clones, about 84% occurring once. Sequenced here: unsorted PBMCs, sampled 0.5 years before starting antiretroviral therapy. These TCRs come from a man aged 40-49 years with HIV.

In this sample, this clone turned up once. The chain is built from TRBV2 and TRBJ1-2, with 9 bases matching TRBD1. The CDR3 sequence is 16 residues long. From germline, CDR1 is SNHLY and CDR2 FYNNEI. The ends lost 3 bases at V and 0 bases at J; junction bases unmatched: 5. CDR3 amino acids: CASSEDRGRANYGYTF. The CDR3 nucleotides read TGTGCCAGCAGTGAGGACAGGGGACGAGCTAACTATGGCTACACCTTC.

This clone showed up just once. This rearrangement joins TRBV18 to TRBJ2-7; D is possibly TRBD2 (5 bases). Germline-derived CDR1 and CDR2 are KGHSH and LQKENI. The CDR3 has 14 residues. Trimming took off 6 bases at V and 1 base at J, with 13 bases between the two ends. The CDR3 loop is CASSGVMGSYEQYF. CDR3 coding DNA: TGTGCCAGCTCCGGGGTAATGGGGTCCTACGAGCAGTACTTC.

V is TRBV6-5 and J is TRBJ2-7; D ambiguous. The V end lost 4 bases, the J end lost 0 bases, and 4 bases lay between the germline ends. The germline V gene encodes CDR1 MNHEY and CDR2 SVGAGI. The length of the CDR3 is 12 residues. CDR3 nucleotide sequence: TGTGCCAGCAGTTTCGGCTCCTACGAGCAGTACTTC. Protein sequence: CASSFGSYEQYF.

The CDR3 sequence: CASSLGVASLGDTQYF. DNA for the CDR3: TGCGCCAGCAGCTTGGGTGTTGCTAGCTTGGGGGATACGCAGTATTTT. V usage is TRBV5-1 and J usage is TRBJ2-3; a possible D gene is TRBD2 (5 bases). The CDR3 has 16 amino acids. Trimming took 0 bases from V and 6 from J, leaving 17 bases between them. Germline lookup yields CDR1 SGHRS and CDR2 YFSETQ.

The genes are TRBV27 and TRBJ2-1; TRBD2 matches 11 bases. J was trimmed by 8 bases and V by 6 bases; bases with no gene match: 12. Germline V gene lookup returns CDR1 MNHEY and CDR2 SMNVEV (reference sequence). CDR3 size: 16 residues. The CDR3 loop is CASSMTSGAPMYEQFF. For the CDR3, the DNA is TGTGCCAGCAGCATGACTAGCGGGGCCCCTATGTATGAGCAGTTCTTC.

The genes are TRBV7-9 and TRBJ2-4; 9 positions match TRBD1. This CDR3 has 14 amino acids. V was pared by 2 bases and J by 5 bases, with 1 base of the junction left unmatched. Germline V CDR1 and CDR2: SEHNR, FQNEAQ (reference sequence). The CDR3, as DNA: TGTGCCAGCAGCTTATGGGACAGGGAAAACATTCAGTACTTC. Translated, it gives CASSLWDRENIQYF.

The J gene is TRBJ2-3, the V gene TRBV11-3; D is perhaps TRBD2 (6 bases). The CDR3 consists of 15 residues. V lost 2 bases to trimming and J lost 2 bases, with 11 bases between them. In germline, CDR1 is SGHNT, CDR2 YENEEA. CDR3 amino acids: CASSLRGVSTDTQYF. The CDR3, as DNA: TGTGCCAGCAGCTTACGCGGGGTTTCCACAGATACGCAGTATTTT.

The chain links TRBV29-1 to TRBJ1-2; D not resolved. Deletions cut 4 bases from V and 8 bases from J, with 11 bases between. This CDR3 has 11 residues. Germline-derived CDR1 and CDR2 are SQVTM and ANQGSEA. The CDR3 loop is CSVALPGGYTF. Written as DNA, the CDR3 is TGCAGCGTTGCTCTTCCGGGGGGCTACACCTTC.

This clone has more than one count but fewer than ten. The chain carries TRBV28 and TRBJ1-2, with D perhaps TRBD1 (5 bases). CDR1 and CDR2 (germline): MDHEN, SYDVKM. The V and J ends lost 9 bases and 4 bases respectively, with 12 bases between them. This CDR3 has 12 residues. The CDR3 protein is CASGDGIYGYTF. The CDR3 region has the DNA TGTGCCAGTGGGGACGGAATCTATGGCTACACCTTC.

V usage is TRBV7-3 and J usage is TRBJ2-5; D may be TRBD1 (6 bases). V lost 2 bases and J lost 5, with 15 bases in between. Germline V gene data show CDR1 as SGHTA and CDR2 as FQGTGA. The length of the CDR3 is 15 residues. Here the CDR3 DNA reads TGTGCCAGCAGCTTACTTGGGGGCAGCTGGGAGACCCAGTACTTC. Its translation: CASSLLGGSWETQYF.

The chain joins TRBV29-1 to TRBJ2-1; 10 bases fit TRBD2. The ends lost 4 bases at V and 6 bases at J; junction bases unmatched: 9. CDR3 length: 15 residues. Germline loops: CDR1 SQVTM, CDR2 ANQGSEA. The CDR3 loop reads CSVVSGGAGFNEQFF. The DNA of the CDR3 is TGCAGCGTTGTGAGCGGGGGGGCAGGTTTCAATGAGCAGTTCTTC.

The genes are TRBV5-6 and TRBJ1-2; 9 bases are shared with TRBD1. V trimming: 3 bases; J trimming: 6 bases; junction bases outside the gene matches: 6. CDR3 length: 14 amino acids. Germline V gives CDR1 SGHDT, CDR2 YYEEEE. The CDR3 here is CASSSLRDRDGYTF. DNA for the CDR3: TGTGCCAGCAGCTCGCTCCGGGACAGGGATGGCTACACCTTC.

The rearrangement uses TRBV18 and TRBJ2-5, with 7 bases that match TRBD1. The J segment lost 1 base and the V segment lost 0 bases, leaving 8 bases of the junction unmatched. CDR1 and CDR2 (germline): KGHSH, LQKENI. The CDR3 sequence is 17 residues long. In DNA form, the CDR3 reads TGTGCCAGCTCACCACCTGGCCGGGACAGAGCCCAAGAGACCCAGTACTTC. Translating gives CASSPPGRDRAQETQYF.

The chain carries TRBV6-4 and TRBJ2-3, with TRBD2 matching over 9 bases. The V segment lost 4 bases and the J segment 2 bases; nucleotides outside the gene matches: 1. The germline gives CDR1 MRHNA, CDR2 SNTAGT. The CDR3 is 14 amino acids. Here the CDR3 reads CASSAGLATDTQYF. The CDR3 region has the DNA TGTGCCAGCAGTGCGGGACTAGCCACAGATACGCAGTATTTT.

V gene TRBV19 combines with J gene TRBJ1-2; no reliable D call. Looked up from germline, CDR1 is LNHDA and CDR2 is SQIVND (reference sequence). The CDR3 is 13 residues long. The V end was cut by 7 bases, the J end by 8 bases, with 17 bases between. The CDR3 protein is CASKGSLRRGYTF. CDR3 DNA: TGTGCCAGTAAGGGCAGCCTCCGTCGGGGCTACACCTTC.

The rearrangement joins TRBV7-9 to TRBJ1-2; D is unclear. Trimming removed 5 bases at V and 1 base at J, with 14 bases between. Germline values: CDR1 SEHNR, CDR2 FQNEAQ (reference sequence). This CDR3 has 15 residues. CDR3 nucleotides: TGTGCCAGCAGCGCCGTGGCAGGAGGTAACTATGGCTACACCTTC. Amino acids: CASSAVAGGNYGYTF. Drawing the rest from reference TRBV7-9 and TRBJ1-2, the complete variable domain is DTGVSQNPRHKITKRGQNVTFRCDPISEHNRLYWYRQTLGQGPEFLTYFQNEAQLEKSRLLSDRFSAERPKGSFSTLEIQRTEQGDSAMYLCASSAVAGGNYGYTFGSGTRLTVV.

The rearrangement uses TRBV2 and TRBJ1-2; TRBD1 is a possible D gene (6 bases). The CDR3 is 12 amino acids. V lost 8 bases and J 6 bases, leaving 13 bases between the germline ends. From germline, CDR1 is SNHLY and CDR2 FYNNEI. For the CDR3, the DNA is TGTGCCAGCTCGTGGACAGACGATGGCTACACCTTC. This gives the protein CASSWTDDGYTF.

The chain couples TRBV11-2 to TRBJ2-3; weak D call: TRBD2 (5 bases). This CDR3 has 14 amino acids. With 5 bases removed from V and 6 bases from J, the gap between germline ends came to 15 bases. Germline CDR1 and CDR2: SGHAT and FQNNGV. The CDR3 is CASSRSAVLDTQYF. The CDR3 bases are TGTGCCAGCAGCCGGTCAGCGGTATTGGATACGCAGTATTTT.

This chain joins TRBV28 and TRBJ2-1; D is perhaps TRBD2 (7 bases). The CDR3 is 17 residues long. V was shortened by 3 bases and J by 0 bases, with 15 bases between the two germline ends. The V gene's germline CDR1 is MDHEN and CDR2 SYDVKM. CDR3 sequence: CASSLEGGEVSYNEQFF. The CDR3, as DNA: TGTGCCAGCAGTTTGGAAGGGGGGGAGGTCTCCTACAATGAGCAGTTCTTC.